This T cell receptor (beta chain) was found in a study of blood T cell repertoires in COVID-19. Study summary: T cells, B-cell-depleted T cells, or PBMCs provided the cDNA or gDNA that served as material.

This clone was counted a few times. In the original processing: Researchers report that nucleated cell counts were estimated from reference gene primer amplification. Libraries were prepared by immunoSEQ multiplex PCR; TCRdb keeps only in-frame clonotypes and omits some of them. Clone size and the V and J calls come from that table; the DNA yielded D and trimming. The repertoire holds about 260,000 clones, with around 86% as singletons. V dropped 0 bases and J dropped 4 bases, with 10 bases sitting between them. The CDR3 contains 14 residues. Germline V gene sequence: CDR1 SGHRS, CDR2 YFSETQ. The chain links TRBV5-1 to TRBJ1-1; D is ambiguous. Input material: peripheral blood. This clonotype was sampled from a man between 18 and 35 years old with active or convalescent COVID-19. CDR3 nucleotides: TGCGCCAGCAGCTTGGGACTAGATGGCACTGAAGCTTTCTTT. This sequence encodes CASSLGLDGTEAFF.